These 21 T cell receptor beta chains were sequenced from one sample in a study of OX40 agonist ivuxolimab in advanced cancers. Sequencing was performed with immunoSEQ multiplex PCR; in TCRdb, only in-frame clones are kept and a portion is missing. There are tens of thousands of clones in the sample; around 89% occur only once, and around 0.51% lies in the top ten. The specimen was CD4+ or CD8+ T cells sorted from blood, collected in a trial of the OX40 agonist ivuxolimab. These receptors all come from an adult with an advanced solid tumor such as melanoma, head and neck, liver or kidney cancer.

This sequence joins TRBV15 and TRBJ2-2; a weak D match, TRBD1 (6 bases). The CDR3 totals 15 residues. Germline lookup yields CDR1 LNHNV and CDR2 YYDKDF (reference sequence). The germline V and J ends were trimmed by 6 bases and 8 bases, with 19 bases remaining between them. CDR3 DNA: TGTGCCACCAGTGCGCCGGGACAATGGACGGGGGAGCTGTTTTTT. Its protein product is CATSAPGQWTGELFF.

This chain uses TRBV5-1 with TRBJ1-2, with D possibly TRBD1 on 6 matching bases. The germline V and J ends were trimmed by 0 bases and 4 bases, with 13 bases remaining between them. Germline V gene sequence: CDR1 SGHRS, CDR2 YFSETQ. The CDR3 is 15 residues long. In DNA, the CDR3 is TGCGCCAGCAGCTTGGAAGTAGGGACACCCTATGGCTACACCTTC. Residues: CASSLEVGTPYGYTF. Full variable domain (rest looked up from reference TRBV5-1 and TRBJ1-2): KAGVTQTPRYLIKTRGQQVTLSCSPISGHRSVSWYQQTPGQGLQFLFEYFSETQRNKGNFPGRFSGRQFSNSRSEMNVSTLELGDSALYLCASSLEVGTPYGYTFGSGTRLTVV.

CDR3 nucleotides: TGTGCCAGCAGCGCAAACACGGGGAATATGAATGAGCAGTTCTTC. It encodes CASSANTGNMNEQFF. This rearrangement joins TRBV11-2 to TRBJ2-1, with D possibly matching TRBD2 (5 bases). The CDR3 is made up of 15 amino acids. CDR1 and CDR2 (germline): SGHAT, FQNNGV. V was cut by 5 bases and J by 7 bases, with 18 bases left in between.

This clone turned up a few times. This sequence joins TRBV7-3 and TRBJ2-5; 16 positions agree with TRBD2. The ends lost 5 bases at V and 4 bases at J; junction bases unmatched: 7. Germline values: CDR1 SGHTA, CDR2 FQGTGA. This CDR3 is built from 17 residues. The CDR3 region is CASSDPGLAGGRETQYF. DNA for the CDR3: TGTGCCAGCAGCGACCCGGGACTAGCGGGAGGGCGAGAGACCCAGTACTTC.

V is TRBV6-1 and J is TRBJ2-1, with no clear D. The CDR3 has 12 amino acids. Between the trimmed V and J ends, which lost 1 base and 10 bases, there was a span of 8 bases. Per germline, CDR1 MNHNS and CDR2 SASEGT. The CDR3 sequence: CASSEVSMEQFF. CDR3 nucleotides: TGTGCCAGCAGTGAAGTGTCTATGGAGCAGTTCTTC.

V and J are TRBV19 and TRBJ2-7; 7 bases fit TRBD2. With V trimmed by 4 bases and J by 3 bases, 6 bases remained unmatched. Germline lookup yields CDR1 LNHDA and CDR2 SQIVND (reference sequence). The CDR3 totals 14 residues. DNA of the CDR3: TGTGCCAGTAGTACCCCCGGGACTAACTACGAGCAGTACTTC. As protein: CASSTPGTNYEQYF.

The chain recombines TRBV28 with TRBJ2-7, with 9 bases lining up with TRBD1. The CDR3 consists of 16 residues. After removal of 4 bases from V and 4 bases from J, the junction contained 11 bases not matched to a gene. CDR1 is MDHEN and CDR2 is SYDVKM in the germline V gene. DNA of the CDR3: TGTGCCAGCAGTTCTTGGGGGGGACAGGGTCTATACGAGCAGTACTTC. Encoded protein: CASSSWGGQGLYEQYF.

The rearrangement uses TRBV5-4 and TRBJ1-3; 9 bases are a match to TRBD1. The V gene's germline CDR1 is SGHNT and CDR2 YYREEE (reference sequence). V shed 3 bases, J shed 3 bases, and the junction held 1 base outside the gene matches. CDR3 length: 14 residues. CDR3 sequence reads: CASSWGQGGNTIYF. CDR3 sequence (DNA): TGTGCCAGCAGCTGGGGACAGGGTGGAAACACCATATATTTT.

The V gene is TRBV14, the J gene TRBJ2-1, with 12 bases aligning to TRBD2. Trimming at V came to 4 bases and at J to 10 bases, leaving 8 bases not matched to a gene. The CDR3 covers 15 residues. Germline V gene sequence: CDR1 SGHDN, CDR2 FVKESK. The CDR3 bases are TGTGCCAGCAGCCCTAGACTAGCGGGAGTGGGAGAGCAGTTCTTC. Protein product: CASSPRLAGVGEQFF.

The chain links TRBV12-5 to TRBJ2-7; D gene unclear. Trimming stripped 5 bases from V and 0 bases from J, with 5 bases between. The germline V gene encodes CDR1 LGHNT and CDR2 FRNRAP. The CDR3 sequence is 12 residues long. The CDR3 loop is CASGLDSYEQYF. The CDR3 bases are TGTGCTAGTGGTCTGGACTCCTACGAGCAGTACTTC.

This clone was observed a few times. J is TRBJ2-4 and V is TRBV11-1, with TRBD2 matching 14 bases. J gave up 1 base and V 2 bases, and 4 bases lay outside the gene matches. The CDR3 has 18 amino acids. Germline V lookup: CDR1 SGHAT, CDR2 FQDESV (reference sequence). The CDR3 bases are TGTGCCAGCAGCTTACCGGGACTAGCGGGAGAGGCCAAAAACATTCAGTACTTC. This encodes CASSLPGLAGEAKNIQYF.

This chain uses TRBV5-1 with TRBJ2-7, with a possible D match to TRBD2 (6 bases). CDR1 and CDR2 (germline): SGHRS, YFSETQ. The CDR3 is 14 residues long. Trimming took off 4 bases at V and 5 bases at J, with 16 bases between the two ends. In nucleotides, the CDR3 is TGCGCCAGCAGCGCGGGCCGGGACTCTGACGAGCAGTACTTC. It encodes CASSAGRDSDEQYF.

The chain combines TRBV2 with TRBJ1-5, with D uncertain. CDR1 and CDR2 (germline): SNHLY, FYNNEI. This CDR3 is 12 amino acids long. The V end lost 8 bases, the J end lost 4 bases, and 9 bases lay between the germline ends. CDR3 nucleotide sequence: TGTGCCAGCGGCACAGAGAATCAGCCCCAGCATTTT. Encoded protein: CASGTENQPQHF. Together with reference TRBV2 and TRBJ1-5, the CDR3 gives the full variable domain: EPEVTQTPSHQVTQMGQEVILRCVPISNHLYFYWYRQILGQKVEFLVSFYNNEISEKSEIFDDQFSVERPDGSNFTLKIRSTKLEDSAMYFCASGTENQPQHFGDGTRLSIL.

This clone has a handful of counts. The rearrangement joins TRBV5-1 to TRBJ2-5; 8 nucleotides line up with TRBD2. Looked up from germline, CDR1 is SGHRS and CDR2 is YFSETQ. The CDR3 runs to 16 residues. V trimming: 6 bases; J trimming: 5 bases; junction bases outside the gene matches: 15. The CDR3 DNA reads TGCGCCAGCACCCTCTCCCCTACTAGCGGTGGGGAGACCCAGTACTTC. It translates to CASTLSPTSGGETQYF.

The CDR3 spells CASSEARYYEQYF. The CDR3 DNA follows: TGTGCCAGCAGTGAAGCTCGCTACTACGAGCAGTACTTC. The chain links TRBV2 to TRBJ2-7, with D unclear. Trimming shortened V by 0 bases and J by 3 bases, and 6 bases separated the two germline ends. Germline loops: CDR1 SNHLY, CDR2 FYNNEI. CDR3 length: 13 residues.

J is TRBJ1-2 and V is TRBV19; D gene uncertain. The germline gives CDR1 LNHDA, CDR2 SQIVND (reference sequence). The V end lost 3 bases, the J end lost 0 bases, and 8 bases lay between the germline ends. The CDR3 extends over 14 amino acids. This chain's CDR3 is CASSIGPTNYGYTF. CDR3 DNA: TGTGCCAGTAGTATCGGCCCTACTAACTATGGCTACACCTTC.

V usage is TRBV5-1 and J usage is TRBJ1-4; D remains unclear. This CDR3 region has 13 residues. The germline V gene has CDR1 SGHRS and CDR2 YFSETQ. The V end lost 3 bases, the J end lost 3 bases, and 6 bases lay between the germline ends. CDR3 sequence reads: CASSWRSNEKLFF. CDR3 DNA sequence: TGCGCCAGCAGCTGGCGGTCTAATGAAAAACTGTTTTTT. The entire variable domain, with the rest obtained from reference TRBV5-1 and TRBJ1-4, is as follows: KAGVTQTPRYLIKTRGQQVTLSCSPISGHRSVSWYQQTPGQGLQFLFEYFSETQRNKGNFPGRFSGRQFSNSRSEMNVSTLELGDSALYLCASSWRSNEKLFFGSGTQLSVL.

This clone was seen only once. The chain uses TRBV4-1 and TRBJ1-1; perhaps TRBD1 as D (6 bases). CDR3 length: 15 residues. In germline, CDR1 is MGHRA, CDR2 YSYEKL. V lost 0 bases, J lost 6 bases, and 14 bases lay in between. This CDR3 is CASSQEPGRGSEAFF. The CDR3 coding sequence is TGCGCCAGCAGCCAAGAACCGGGGAGGGGGTCTGAAGCTTTCTTT.

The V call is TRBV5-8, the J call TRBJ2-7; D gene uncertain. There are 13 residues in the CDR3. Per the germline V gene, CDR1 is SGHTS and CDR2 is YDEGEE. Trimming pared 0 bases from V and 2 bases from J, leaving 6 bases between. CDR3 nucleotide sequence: TGTGCCAGCAGCTTGGGCAGAGCCTACGAGCAGTACTTC. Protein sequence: CASSLGRAYEQYF. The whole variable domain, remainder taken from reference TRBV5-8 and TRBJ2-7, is EAGVTQSPTHLIKTRGQQATLRCSPISGHTSVYWYQQALGLGLQFLLWYDEGEERNRGNFPPRFSGRQFPNYSSELNVNALELEDSALYLCASSLGRAYEQYFGPGTRLTVT.

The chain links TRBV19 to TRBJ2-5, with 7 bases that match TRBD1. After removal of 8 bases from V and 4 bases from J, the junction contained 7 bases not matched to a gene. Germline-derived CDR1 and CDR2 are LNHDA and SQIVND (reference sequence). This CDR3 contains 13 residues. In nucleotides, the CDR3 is TGTGCCAGTTCAGGACAGGACCTAGAGACCCAGTACTTC. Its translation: CASSGQDLETQYF.

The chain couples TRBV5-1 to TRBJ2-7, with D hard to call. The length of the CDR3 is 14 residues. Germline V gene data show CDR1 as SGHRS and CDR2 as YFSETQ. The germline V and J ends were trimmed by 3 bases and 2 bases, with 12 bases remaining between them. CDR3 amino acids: CASSSNTLTYEQYF. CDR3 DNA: TGCGCCAGCAGCTCCAACACCTTGACCTACGAGCAGTACTTC.